These 23 T cell receptor beta chains came from one sample sequenced in a study of T cell responses to AZD1222 COVID-19 vaccine (dated by TCRdb to the early 2020s). The time point label on this specimen signifies: about 28 days (+/-7) after the second vaccine dose. The library relied on the immunoSEQ multiplex PCR assay. TCRdb retrieved this table from immuneACCESS and kept in-frame rearrangements only. Not all clones are present; in checked studies, unresolved V genes account for under half, and no reason is known for the remainder. Across this sample there are about 140,000 clones, with about 82% seen only once. The ten biggest clones cover approximately 5.4% of the sample. This specimen consisted of peripheral blood, obtained 28 days after the second AZD1222 dose. These receptors all come from an adult who received the AZD1222 COVID-19 vaccine.

The chain uses TRBV29-1 and TRBJ2-6; weak D call: TRBD1 (6 bases). V was shortened by 4 bases and J by 1 base, with 8 bases between the two germline ends. There are 14 residues in the CDR3. The V gene's germline CDR1 is SQVTM and CDR2 ANQGSEA. The CDR3 bases are TGCAGCGTTGCTGGACAGTCTGGGGCCAACGTCCTGACTTTC. This codes for CSVAGQSGANVLTF.

This clone has just a few counts. This chain links TRBV4-2 with TRBJ2-5, with 9 nucleotides matching TRBD2. Germline values: CDR1 LGHNA, CDR2 YNFKEQ. The CDR3 covers 15 residues. J was trimmed by 1 base and V by 3 bases; bases with no gene match: 3. CDR3 coding DNA: TGTGCCAGCAGCCAGCTAGCGGGGTCCCAAGAGACCCAGTACTTC. It codes for CASSQLAGSQETQYF.

The chain carries TRBV18 and TRBJ2-2, with D uncertain. Germline V gene data show CDR1 as KGHSH and CDR2 as LQKENI. This CDR3 has 13 residues. Trimming left V 3 bases short and J 7 bases short, with 9 bases between. As DNA, the CDR3 is TGTGCCAGCTCACCGATTCCCCTCGGGGAGCTGTTTTTT. Translation: CASSPIPLGELFF.

V gene TRBV6-4 combines with J gene TRBJ2-3; D perhaps matches TRBD1 (6 bases). Deletions cut 4 bases from V and 3 bases from J, with 11 bases between. The CDR3 has 14 residues. Germline CDR1 and CDR2: MRHNA and SNTAGT. CDR3 sequence: CASSATGPTDTQYF. The CDR3 region has the DNA TGTGCCAGCAGTGCGACAGGACCGACAGATACGCAGTATTTT.

The chain has TRBV18 and TRBJ1-4; D uncertain. CDR3 length equals 14 residues. Germline V CDR1 and CDR2: KGHSH, LQKENI. Trimming removed 5 bases at V and 4 bases at J, with 11 bases between. CDR3 bases: TGTGCCAGCTCAACGGCCGCCTTTAATGAAAAACTGTTTTTT. Its translation: CASSTAAFNEKLFF.

The chain has TRBV6-6 and TRBJ1-5; TRBD1 might be the D (6 bases). Germline V CDR1 and CDR2: MNHNY, SVGAGI (reference sequence). Trimming took off 2 bases at V and 10 bases at J, with 15 bases between the two ends. The CDR3 covers 14 residues. The DNA for the CDR3 is TGTGCCAGCAGTTACGGGGGGGCCGGGGGCCCCCAGCATTTT. As protein: CASSYGGAGGPQHF.

V usage is TRBV5-6 and J usage is TRBJ1-6; 10 nucleotides align to TRBD1. The V and J ends lost 0 bases and 7 bases, in that order; junction bases with no gene match: 1. This CDR3 has 15 residues. The V gene's germline CDR1 is SGHDT and CDR2 YYEEEE. CDR3 residues: CASSLGDRGNSPLHF. CDR3 sequence (DNA): TGTGCCAGCAGCTTGGGGGACAGGGGAAATTCACCCCTCCACTTT.

The chain carries TRBV7-2 and TRBJ1-6; possible D gene TRBD1, 5 bases. The CDR3 is made up of 17 amino acids. V dropped 5 bases and J dropped 5 bases, with 19 bases sitting between them. CDR1 and CDR2 (germline): SGHTA, FQGNSA. CDR3 sequence: CASSVTPRGTNNSPLHF. The CDR3 nucleotides are TGTGCCAGCAGCGTCACCCCTAGGGGCACAAATAATTCACCCCTCCACTTT. The variable domain in full, completed from reference TRBV7-2 and TRBJ1-6, reads GAGVSQSPSNKVTEKGKDVELRCDPISGHTALYWYRQSLGQGLEFLIYFQGNSAPDKSGLPSDRFSAERTGGSVSTLTIQRTQQEDSAVYLCASSVTPRGTNNSPLHFGNGTRLTVT.

The CDR3 here is CASSTLPRGELFF. In nucleotides, the CDR3 is TGTGCCAGCAGTACCCTCCCTAGGGGGGAGCTGTTTTTT. The genes are TRBV27 and TRBJ2-2, with D unresolved. The germline CDR1 and CDR2 sequences are MNHEY and SMNVEV (reference sequence). This CDR3 is 13 amino acids long. The V end lost 5 bases, the J end lost 8 bases, and 12 bases lay between the germline ends.

The chain combines TRBV5-4 with TRBJ2-5, with TRBD2 matching over 7 bases. The CDR3 contains 15 residues. From germline, CDR1 is SGHNT and CDR2 YYREEE (reference sequence). J was trimmed by 3 bases and V by 3 bases; bases with no gene match: 8. The CDR3 DNA sequence: TGTGCCAGCAGCTGGGGGGGACGGGGGGAAGAGACCCAGTACTTC. This sequence encodes CASSWGGRGEETQYF.

This chain uses TRBV12-3 or TRBV12-4 with TRBJ2-7, with D perhaps TRBD1 (6 bases). Trimming removed 4 bases at V and 8 bases at J, with 9 bases between. The CDR3 loop spans 11 amino acids. In nucleotides, the CDR3 is TGTGCCAGCAGTTACAGGGAGAAGCAGTACTTC. Protein product: CASSYREKQYF.

The rearrangement links TRBV19 to TRBJ2-5, with TRBD1 identical over 8 bases. This CDR3 is 16 amino acids long. The V gene end was trimmed by 9 bases and the J gene end by 2 bases; junction bases not matched to a gene: 14. Looked up from germline, CDR1 is LNHDA and CDR2 is SQIVND (reference sequence). The CDR3 protein is CASKNSGTGQQETQYF. The CDR3 DNA reads TGTGCCAGCAAGAACTCCGGGACAGGCCAACAAGAGACCCAGTACTTC.

The chain uses TRBV7-6 and TRBJ1-4; 7 bases match TRBD1. The CDR3 loop spans 15 amino acids. V lost 5 bases, J lost 3 bases, and 6 bases stayed unmatched. Germline V gene sequence: CDR1 SGHVS, CDR2 FNYEAQ. The CDR3 DNA reads TGTGCCAGCAGCACTAGACAGGGATCTAATGAAAAACTGTTTTTT. Its translation: CASSTRQGSNEKLFF.

Only a few counts were recorded for this clone. The DNA for the CDR3 is TGTGCCAGCAGTGACTCGGGTGCTCCGGGACTAGCGGGAGGACACGGTTTAGGAGATACGCAGTATTTT. The encoded protein is CASSDSGAPGLAGGHGLGDTQYF. The chain links TRBV2 to TRBJ2-3; 15 nucleotides align to TRBD2. The CDR3 is 23 amino acids. CDR1 and CDR2 from the germline V gene are SNHLY and FYNNEI. V shed 3 bases and J 5 bases; nucleotides not matched to a gene: 24.

V gene TRBV28 combines with J gene TRBJ1-5, with a tentative D call TRBD1 (5 bases). Trimming cost V 7 bases and J 0 bases, with 16 bases left between them. The CDR3 is 16 amino acids. CDR1 and CDR2 from the germline V gene are MDHEN and SYDVKM. The CDR3 loop reads CASTKTGADSNQPQHF. CDR3 in DNA: TGTGCCAGCACCAAAACCGGGGCAGATAGCAATCAGCCCCAGCATTTT. Variable domain in full (rest from reference TRBV28 and TRBJ1-5): DVKVTQSSRYLVKRTGEKVFLECVQDMDHENMFWYRQDPGLGLRLIYFSYDVKMKEKGDIPEGYSVSREKKERFSLILESASTNQTSMYLCASTKTGADSNQPQHFGDGTRLSIL.

The chain recombines TRBV27 with TRBJ2-7; 10 bases match TRBD1. J lost 7 bases, V lost 4 bases, and 13 bases had no gene match. The germline gives CDR1 MNHEY, CDR2 SMNVEV (reference sequence). This CDR3 is 16 amino acids long. The CDR3, as DNA: TGTGCCAGCAGTTGGGATTCTTGGACAGGGGGACGGGAGCAGTACTTC. Protein: CASSWDSWTGGREQYF.

This chain connects TRBV4-2 to TRBJ2-7; D is possibly TRBD1 or TRBD2 (5 bases each). V was cut by 5 bases and J by 4 bases, with 18 bases left in between. Germline CDR1 reads LGHNA; CDR2 reads YNFKEQ. This CDR3 comprises 15 residues. CDR3 sequence: CASSARGAVGYEQYF. The CDR3 DNA sequence: TGTGCCAGCAGCGCCCGAGGGGCGGTCGGGTACGAGCAGTACTTC.

V gene TRBV3-1 (or the pseudogene TRBV3-2) combines with J gene TRBJ2-7, with 8 bases aligning to TRBD2. This CDR3 is 16 amino acids long. Per the germline V gene, CDR1 is LGHDT and CDR2 is YNNKEL (reference sequence). J lost 5 bases, V lost 6 bases, and 15 bases had no gene match. CDR3 protein: CASSPIPGLVSDEQYF. The CDR3 bases are TGTGCCAGCAGTCCCATTCCGGGACTAGTCTCAGACGAGCAGTACTTC.

The J gene is TRBJ1-1, the V gene TRBV27; tentatively, D is TRBD1 (6 bases). Germline lookup yields CDR1 MNHEY and CDR2 SMNVEV (reference sequence). CDR3 length: 13 amino acids. With 5 bases removed from V and 1 base from J, the gap between germline ends came to 8 bases. CDR3 coding DNA: TGTGCCAGCAGTCAACAGGGGAACACTGAAGCTTTCTTT. Its translation: CASSQQGNTEAFF.

CDR3 sequence (DNA): TGCGCCAGCAGCGGGCAGGGGGCCACTAGCACAGATACGCAGTATTTT. Protein product: CASSGQGATSTDTQYF. The V call is TRBV5-1, the J call TRBJ2-3; TRBD1 agrees at 8 bases. This CDR3 region has 16 residues. The V gene's germline CDR1 is SGHRS and CDR2 YFSETQ. Trimming took 4 bases from V and 0 from J; bases not matched to a gene: 7.

The chain uses TRBV28 and TRBJ1-5; D is possibly TRBD1 (5 bases). Germline CDR1 is MDHEN and CDR2 is SYDVKM. Trimming stripped 3 bases from V and 9 bases from J, with 9 bases between. This CDR3 is 12 amino acids long. The DNA for the CDR3 is TGTGCCAGCAGTTTGGGGGAACGGCCCCAGCATTTT. As protein: CASSLGERPQHF.

The chain carries TRBV6-1 and TRBJ2-3, with D possibly matching TRBD1 (6 bases). The V end was cut by 2 bases, the J end by 4 bases, with 16 bases between. The CDR3 has 16 amino acids. Germline V lookup: CDR1 MNHNS, CDR2 SASEGT. The CDR3 nucleotides are TGTGCCAGCAGTGAATGGGGGCGGGCCGGCGCAGATACGCAGTATTTT. Protein product: CASSEWGRAGADTQYF.

Notes on this clone: Other DNA sequences from this sample encode an identical CDR3 as well. The rearrangement joins TRBV6-5 to TRBJ2-5; maybe TRBD1 (7 bases). The V gene lost 0 bases and the J gene lost 3 bases, with 11 bases spanning the gap. The germline V gene encodes CDR1 MNHEY and CDR2 SVGAGI. The CDR3 totals 15 residues. The CDR3 bases are TGTGCCAGCAGTTACTCGGCGGGGACAGAAGAGACCCAGTACTTC. This encodes CASSYSAGTEETQYF.